This is a list of T cell receptor beta chains from one sample in a study of neurological immune-mediated disorders. TCRdb itself ran the 5' RACE reads through MiXCR, one entry per CDR3 protein. Of more than 45,000 distinct CDR3 sequences listed, approximately 10% are singletons. The sequencing input was PBMCs. The receptors here all came from a man in his sixties in good health. The CDR3 runs from the conserved cysteine through the conserved F or W. The order of the fields is CDR3 protein, CDR3 DNA, V gene, J gene, D gene, clone size. The D gene is left open where the match is weak. The size field is filled for only some rows; it gives once, few, many or a size class.

CASSLVSAGGPNEQFF	TGTGCCAGCAGCTTAGTTTCGGCGGGGGGGCCCAATGAGCAGTTCTTC	TRBV7-2	TRBJ2-1	TRBD2	many
CSVRTGDFYNEQFF	TGCAGCGTTAGGACAGGGGACTTCTACAATGAGCAGTTCTTC	TRBV29-1	TRBJ2-1	TRBD1	many
CASSDVNADTQYF	TGTGCCAGCAGCGATGTCAACGCGGATACGCAGTATTTT	TRBV28	TRBJ2-3	-	many
CASSRGDRNYGYTF	TGTGCCAGCAGCCGCGGGGACAGGAACTATGGCTACACCTTC	TRBV3-1	TRBJ1-2	TRBD1	many
CASSLTGWATNEKLFF	TGTGCCAGCAGCTTGACAGGGTGGGCAACTAATGAAAAACTGTTTTTT	TRBV5-5	TRBJ1-4	-	many
CASRNGQGAMDEQFF	TGTGCCAGCAGAAACGGACAGGGGGCGATGGATGAGCAGTTCTTC	TRBV12-3/TRBV12-4	TRBJ2-1	TRBD1	-
CASSLSVQETQYF	TGTGCCAGCAGCTTAAGCGTCCAAGAGACCCAGTACTTC	TRBV7-2	TRBJ2-5	-	many
CASSPATDRGLGANVLTF	TGTGCCAGCAGCCCGGCAACGGACAGGGGGCTCGGGGCCAACGTCCTGACTTTC	TRBV3-1	TRBJ2-6	TRBD1	many
CASSVGTRTYEQYF	TGTGCCAGCAGTGTCGGGACACGAACCTACGAGCAGTACTTC	TRBV6-1	TRBJ2-7	-	-
CASSPGQYFNEQFF	TGTGCCAGCAGCCCAGGACAGTATTTCAATGAGCAGTTCTTC	TRBV7-9	TRBJ2-1	-	many
CASSLISATNEKLFF	TGCGCCAGCAGCTTGATCTCCGCAACTAATGAAAAACTGTTTTTT	TRBV5-1	TRBJ1-4	-	many
CASSFTGGAEAFF	TGTGCCAGCAGTTTTACAGGGGGCGCAGAAGCTTTCTTT	TRBV6-2/TRBV6-3	TRBJ1-1	TRBD1	many
CASSQTGYGYTF	TGTGCCAGCAGCCAGACAGGCTATGGCTACACCTTC	TRBV7-2	TRBJ1-2	-	many
CASSGRTGGGGLNTEAFF	TGTGCCAGCAGTGGACGGACAGGAGGAGGGGGTTTGAACACTGAAGCTTTCTTT	TRBV6-5	TRBJ1-1	TRBD1	many
CASRTGSNYGYTF	TGTGCCAGCAGGACAGGTTCTAACTATGGCTACACCTTC	TRBV7-2	TRBJ1-2	-	many
CASSSLAGGSTDTQYF	TGTGCCAGCAGTTCATTAGCGGGGGGTAGCACAGATACGCAGTATTTT	TRBV6-1	TRBJ2-3	TRBD2	many
CASGTQGGTGELFF	TGCGCCAGCGGGACCCAGGGGGGGACCGGGGAGCTGTTTTTT	TRBV10-1	TRBJ2-2	-	-
CSASGGISYEQYF	TGCAGTGCTAGTGGGGGGATATCCTACGAGCAGTACTTC	TRBV20-1	TRBJ2-7	-	many
CSARAVSGGQRETQYF	TGCAGTGCTAGAGCGGTTAGCGGGGGCCAGAGGGAGACCCAGTACTTC	TRBV20-1	TRBJ2-5	TRBD2	many
CASSHRLAGGRYNEQFF	TGTGCCAGCAGCCATCGACTAGCGGGGGGCCGTTACAATGAGCAGTTCTTC	TRBV6-2/TRBV6-3	TRBJ2-1	TRBD2	few
CASSYGDYVRNEQFF	TGTGCCAGCAGTTACGGAGACTACGTGAGGAATGAGCAGTTCTTC	TRBV6-6	TRBJ2-1	-	many
CASSPPLAGWDTQYF	TGTGCCAGCTCACCACCCCTAGCGGGGTGGGATACGCAGTATTTT	TRBV18	TRBJ2-3	TRBD2	many
CASRTQGAGANVLTF	TGTGCCAGCAGAACCCAGGGGGCTGGGGCCAACGTCCTGACTTTC	TRBV12-3/TRBV12-4	TRBJ2-6	TRBD1	-
CASSHRSTGREGYTF	TGTGCCAGCAGCCATCGGTCGACAGGGAGGGAAGGCTACACCTTC	TRBV3-1	TRBJ1-2	TRBD1	many
CSARYPTAYEQYF	TGCAGTGCTAGATATCCAACGGCTTACGAGCAGTACTTC	TRBV20-1	TRBJ2-7	-	-
CASSPGRYQPQHF	TGTGCCAGCAGTCCGGGACGTTATCAGCCCCAGCATTTT	TRBV12-3/TRBV12-4	TRBJ1-5	-	many
CASRPRGSTDTQYF	TGTGCCAGCAGGCCCCGGGGCAGCACAGATACGCAGTATTTT	TRBV3-1	TRBJ2-3	-	many
CASLGGDTQYF	TGTGCCAGCTTAGGGGGAGATACGCAGTATTTT	TRBV27	TRBJ2-3	-	many
CASSNLASGTLSTDTQYF	TGTGCCAGCTCCAACCTGGCTAGCGGGACCCTTAGCACAGATACGCAGTATTTT	TRBV18	TRBJ2-3	TRBD2	many
CATSGSNSLTNTGELFF	TGTGCCACCAGTGGATCAAACAGCCTCACGAACACCGGGGAGCTGTTTTTT	TRBV24-1	TRBJ2-2	-	many
CASSYSYANKGYGYTF	TGTGCCAGCAGTTACTCATACGCTAATAAGGGATATGGCTACACCTTC	TRBV6-5	TRBJ1-2	-	many
CARRTDTNQPQHF	TGTGCCAGAAGGACGGACACAAATCAGCCCCAACATTTT	TRBV5-5	TRBJ1-5	-	-
CASSDEGGAKNIQYF	TGTGCCAGCAGTGACGAGGGTGGTGCCAAAAACATTCAGTACTTC	TRBV2	TRBJ2-4	-	many
CSARGDRGGNIQYF	TGCAGTGCTAGAGGAGACAGGGGTGGAAACATTCAGTACTTC	TRBV20-1	TRBJ2-4	TRBD1	many
CASSLDRGSGAEAFF	TGTGCCAGCAGCTTAGATCGGGGGTCCGGGGCTGAAGCTTTCTTT	TRBV7-2	TRBJ1-1	-	many
CASSQELAGENLGTGELFF	TGTGCCAGCAGCCAAGAATTAGCGGGGGAAAACCTCGGCACCGGGGAGCTGTTTTTT	TRBV3-1	TRBJ2-2	TRBD2	many
CSARTGWLSDSPLHF	TGCAGTGCACGGACAGGGTGGTTAAGTGACTCACCCCTCCACTTT	TRBV20-1	TRBJ1-6	TRBD1	many
CVSSSTLGTAYEQYF	TGTGTCAGCAGTTCCACCCTTGGGACAGCCTACGAGCAGTACTTC	TRBV6-5	TRBJ2-7	TRBD1	-
CASSPARLDGYTF	TGTGCCAGCTCTCCGGCCCGGCTCGATGGCTACACCTTC	TRBV18	TRBJ1-2	-	-
CASSLLGGNTEAFF	TGTGCCAGCAGTTTGCTTGGTGGGAACACTGAAGCTTTCTTT	TRBV12-3/TRBV12-4	TRBJ1-1	-	many
CSARDTGTDEKLFF	TGCAGTGCTAGAGACACCGGGACAGATGAAAAACTGTTTTTT	TRBV20-1	TRBJ1-4	TRBD1	many
CASSTRTGDAGELFF	TGTGCCAGCAGCACCCGGACGGGAGATGCCGGGGAGCTGTTTTTT	TRBV7-6	TRBJ2-2	-	many
CASSNQETQYF	TGCGCCAGCAGTAACCAAGAGACCCAGTACTTC	TRBV5-1	TRBJ2-5	-	many
CASSFPSRQGETQYF	TGTGCCAGCAGCTTCCCCAGTCGACAGGGGGAGACCCAGTACTTC	TRBV7-6	TRBJ2-5	TRBD1	many
CASSESRWGTANTGELFF	TGTGCCAGCAGTGAAAGTAGGTGGGGGACAGCGAACACCGGGGAGCTGTTTTTT	TRBV25-1	TRBJ2-2	TRBD1	many
CASSAGDRINEKLFF	TGTGCCAGCAGCGCGGGGGACAGAATAAATGAAAAACTGTTTTTT	TRBV9	TRBJ1-4	TRBD1	many
CASSLADRGPLNTEAFF	TGTGCCAGCAGCTTAGCCGATAGGGGACCGCTAAACACTGAAGCTTTCTTT	TRBV7-6	TRBJ1-1	-	many
CSADRRGGLNEQFF	TGCAGTGCTGACCGGCGGGGGGGCCTTAATGAGCAGTTCTTC	TRBV20-1	TRBJ2-1	TRBD2	many
CASHPWQGSNPEAFF	TGTGCCAGCCACCCCTGGCAGGGTTCTAACCCTGAAGCTTTCTTT	TRBV6-5	TRBJ1-1	-	many
CASSYASTPYGYTF	TGTGCCAGCAGTTACGCCTCCACCCCCTATGGCTACACCTTC	TRBV6-6	TRBJ1-2	-	many
CSASYSGVTNEQFF	TGCAGTGCTAGTTACAGCGGGGTCACCAATGAGCAGTTCTTC	TRBV20-1	TRBJ2-1	TRBD2	many
CASSSLGTANEKLFF	TGTGCCAGCAGTTCTTTGGGGACGGCCAATGAAAAACTGTTTTTT	TRBV2	TRBJ1-4	-	many
CASSDSGAVAKNIQYF	TGTGCCAGTTCCGATAGCGGGGCGGTAGCCAAAAACATTCAGTACTTC	TRBV19	TRBJ2-4	TRBD2	many
CSAKTQLTGTDTQYF	TGCAGTGCTAAGACGCAACTTACCGGCACAGATACGCAGTATTTT	TRBV20-1	TRBJ2-3	-	many
CASSPGLLMGTPNSNQPQHF	TGTGCCAGCAGCCCCGGGCTCCTGATGGGGACACCAAATAGCAATCAGCCCCAGCATTTT	TRBV9	TRBJ1-5	-	-